One T cell receptor beta chain is described in this entry. The specificity of this receptor is unknown. Base qualities were left out, and no much larger clone turns up one base away. This sample stems from a study of T cell responses to AZD1222 COVID-19 vaccine listed by TCRdb under 2021. For the study in its entirety: AZD1222 recipients whose second dose came at about 4 weeks and those whose second dose came at about 12 weeks were combined into one group, since spike-specific TCR depth and breadth did not differ between the two schedules. A total of about 230 trial participants underwent TCR sequencing, of whom nearly 210 received two doses of AZD1222 and some 25 received two doses of the MenACWY control vaccine. Trial participants were enrolled by age into subgroups of 18-55, 56-69 and 70-plus years, and roughly 150, 30 and 60 TCR-sequenced participants, respectively, were included in these subgroups. Study-level results and caveats: Because no day 14 peak-response samples were available, the repertoires could be characterized only after the peak T cell response. Participants were mostly white British and included more females than males, and it was suggested by the authors that clonal diversity may have been underestimated. Only five to seven AZD1222 recipients were SARS-CoV-2 seropositive at baseline, limiting conclusions about previously exposed vaccinees. CD4 TCRs associated with the vaccine covered the entire spike protein, and the dominant responses were in regions 160-218 and 743-854. Epitopes outside the regions mutated in the B.1.351 and B.1.1.7 variants were reportedly recognized by nearly half of the unique spike-specific TCRs. After two AZD1222 doses, both the breadth and the depth of spike-specific TCRs were significantly higher than at day 0 and than in MenACWY recipients. The 56-69-year group was small, and its depth increase did not reach significance, likely because of low power.

The label giving this sample's time point can be read as: baseline before first vaccination. Vaccinee samples were obtained from the UK trials COV001 and COV002, which included a single-blind randomized controlled phase 2/3 trial of AZD1222 (ChAdOx1 nCoV-19) in healthy adults. For TCRbeta chain sequencing, PBMC samples were collected from trial participants at day 0 and at day 28 after the second dose. The CDR3 regions of human TCRbeta chains were analyzed by immunosequencing. On the authors' methods: Repertoire TCRs were matched against a reference library of SARS-CoV-2-specific TCRs generated with the MIRA antigen-specificity platform. Breadth was defined as the fraction of unique TCRs that were SARS-CoV-2-associated, and depth was defined as the fraction of total T cells that were SARS-CoV-2-associated. Each spike-specific TCR was assigned to its reactive spike region and to a CD4 or CD8 class using the MIRA data. Log10-transformed breadth and depth values were compared by one-way ANOVA with Sidak's multiple comparisons tests. TCRdb re-hosts the immuneACCESS table, in-frame sequences only. Its copies lack some clones; in the studies checked, an unresolved V gene accounts for under half of them, and the cause for the rest is not known. V, J and clone size derive from that table, while D and trimming were established from the DNA sequence. The sample contains roughly 81,000 clones, 88% of them found a single time. The ten largest clones take up roughly 15% of the sample.

The CDR3, from cysteine to phenylalanine, totals 13 residues. The retained sequence is limited to the CDR3, 39 bases, with the frame set at the first base. V drops 10 bases and J drops 6 bases, leaving 18 bases in between. The germline V gene sets CDR1 to MNHEY and CDR2 to SVGAGI. Sequencing used peripheral blood, obtained on day 0 of AZD1222 vaccination. Here the chain combines TRBV6-5 and TRBJ1-1, and TRBD1 may be the D gene, going by 6 matching bases. This TCR derives from an adult in good health. For the CDR3, the sequence is CATGGSPRSEAFF. In nucleotides, the sequence is TGTGCCACCGGGGGCAGTCCCAGATCTGAAGCTTTCTTT.